The 22 T cell receptor beta chains reported below all come from one sample, sequenced in a study of blood T cell repertoires in COVID-19. The protocol was immunoSEQ multiplex PCR, while the TCRdb copy is restricted to in-frame clones and leaves out a portion. The data contain about 400,000 clones, around 88% of them seen just once; the ten biggest clones take up around 4.4%. The material sequenced was peripheral blood. The receptors derive from a woman in her 30s with acute or convalescent COVID-19.

This clone appeared once. This rearrangement joins TRBV19 to TRBJ2-3; 7 bases are a match to TRBD1. The germline CDR1 and CDR2 sequences are LNHDA and SQIVND (reference sequence). V was clipped by 6 bases and J by 6 bases; unmatched bases: 9. There are 14 residues in the CDR3. The CDR3 sequence: CASSLGQRSDTQYF. DNA of the CDR3: TGTGCCAGTAGCTTGGGACAGAGGTCGGATACGCAGTATTTT. The full variable domain, its missing parts supplied by reference TRBV19 and TRBJ2-3, is DGGITQSPKYLFRKEGQNVTLSCEQNLNHDAMYWYRQDPGQGLRLIYYSQIVNDFQKGDIAEGYSVSREKKESFPLTVTSAQKNPTAFYLCASSLGQRSDTQYFGPGTRLTVL.

The chain is built from TRBV18 and TRBJ2-1; the match to TRBD2 covers 8 bases. Germline CDR1 reads KGHSH; CDR2 reads LQKENI. The V segment lost 6 bases and the J segment 6 bases; nucleotides outside the gene matches: 4. This CDR3 region has 13 residues. The CDR3 DNA is TGTGCCAGCTCCCACGGGGGGGTCAATGAGCAGTTCTTC. It is translated as CASSHGGVNEQFF.

The gene calls are TRBV2 and TRBJ1-2, with D perhaps TRBD1 (5 bases). Looked up from germline, CDR1 is SNHLY and CDR2 is FYNNEI. Trimming left V 7 bases short and J 8 bases short, with 17 bases between. The CDR3 runs 13 residues. Here the CDR3 DNA reads TGTGCCAGCACTACGGACCCTGGGGCGGGCTACACCTTC. Its translation is CASTTDPGAGYTF.

This clone was seen once. This rearrangement joins TRBV24-1 to TRBJ2-5, with 7 bases fitting TRBD1. The CDR3 is 14 residues long. V dropped 4 bases and J dropped 2; count of bases not matched to a gene: 3. In germline, CDR1 is KGHDR, CDR2 SFDVKD. The CDR3 sequence: CATSETGLQETQYF. The CDR3, as DNA: TGTGCCACCAGTGAGACAGGGTTACAAGAGACCCAGTACTTC.

V is TRBV3-1 (or the pseudogene TRBV3-2) and J is TRBJ2-3; 7 nucleotides agree with TRBD2. The germline CDR1 and CDR2 sequences are LGHDT and YNNKEL (reference sequence). The CDR3 contains 17 residues. Losses at the gene ends were 1 base for V and 2 bases for J; bases not matched to a gene: 9. The CDR3 DNA reads TGTGCCAGCAGCCAAGGGGGGAGGGCTAGCTTCACAGATACGCAGTATTTT. Translated: CASSQGGRASFTDTQYF.

The J gene is TRBJ2-5, the V gene TRBV14; 13 positions match TRBD2. The germline gives CDR1 SGHDN, CDR2 FVKESK. There are 15 residues in the CDR3. V shed 4 bases and J 4 bases; nucleotides not matched to a gene: 3. The DNA of the CDR3 is TGTGCCAGCAGCCGCCGACTAGCGGGGGGAGAGACCCAGTACTTC. Amino acid sequence: CASSRRLAGGETQYF.

DNA for the CDR3: TGTGCCAGCAGCCAACTAGCGGGGGGGCTTGATACGCAGTATTTT. Translating gives CASSQLAGGLDTQYF. The genes are TRBV5-4 and TRBJ2-3, with 13 positions matching TRBD2. CDR1 SGHNT and CDR2 YYREEE come from the germline V gene (reference sequence). This CDR3 comprises 15 residues. V shed 4 bases and J 6 bases; nucleotides not matched to a gene: 5.

This clone came up a few times. The chain links TRBV5-5 to TRBJ1-1; a weak D match, TRBD1 (5 bases). Germline lookup yields CDR1 SGHKS and CDR2 YYEKEE (reference sequence). V was shortened by 4 bases and J by 4 bases, with 17 bases between the two germline ends. The CDR3 has 15 residues. The CDR3 reads CASSLSRAAFTEAFF. The CDR3 nucleotides are TGTGCCAGCAGCCTGTCCAGGGCGGCCTTCACTGAAGCTTTCTTT. The whole variable domain, remainder taken from reference TRBV5-5 and TRBJ1-1, is DAGVTQSPTHLIKTRGQQVTLRCSPISGHKSVSWYQQVLGQGPQFIFQYYEKEERGRGNFPDRFSARQFPNYSSELNVNALLLGDSALYLCASSLSRAAFTEAFFGQGTRLTVV.

This clone was recorded a few times. The genes are TRBV19 and TRBJ1-3; D might be TRBD1 (5 bases). Germline V gives CDR1 LNHDA, CDR2 SQIVND (reference sequence). The CDR3 sequence is 14 residues long. V lost 6 bases and J lost 2, with 11 bases in between. As DNA, the CDR3 is TGTGCCAGTAGAGAAACAGGAACTGGAAACACCATATATTTT. As protein: CASRETGTGNTIYF.

The chain links TRBV10-3 to TRBJ2-5; the D gene is possibly TRBD1 (5 bases). CDR3 length: 15 residues. V dropped 3 bases and J dropped 2 bases, with 13 bases sitting between them. CDR1 and CDR2 (germline): ENHRY, SYGVKD. The chain's CDR3 is CAISDSMTVQETQYF. DNA of the CDR3: TGTGCCATCAGTGACTCGATGACAGTACAAGAGACCCAGTACTTC.

The chain joins TRBV9 to TRBJ2-2; 7 bases match TRBD2. Germline values: CDR1 SGDLS, CDR2 YYNGEE. With V trimmed by 8 bases and J by 0 bases, 4 bases remained unmatched. CDR3 size: 14 residues. CDR3 sequence: CASSGTTNTGELFF. The CDR3 DNA reads TGTGCCAGTTCCGGGACTACGAACACCGGGGAGCTGTTTTTT.

This chain joins TRBV28 and TRBJ2-1; 9 bases fit TRBD2. The V and J ends lost 7 bases and 9 bases, in that order; junction bases with no gene match: 16. This CDR3 spans 16 amino acids. The germline gives CDR1 MDHEN, CDR2 SYDVKM. The CDR3 loop is CASKSTKGLALREQFF. CDR3 DNA: TGTGCCAGCAAATCAACAAAGGGACTAGCTCTCCGTGAGCAGTTCTTC.

Here the CDR3 reads CASRKDKALEGYTF. CDR3 coding DNA: TGTGCCAGCAGGAAGGACAAAGCATTAGAGGGCTACACCTTC. The rearrangement uses TRBV2 and TRBJ1-2; D might be TRBD1 (5 bases). The CDR3 has 14 amino acids. Between the trimmed V and J ends, which lost 6 bases and 8 bases, there was a span of 19 bases. Germline CDR1 SNHLY, CDR2 FYNNEI. Supplemented by reference TRBV2 and TRBJ1-2, the full variable domain reads EPEVTQTPSHQVTQMGQEVILRCVPISNHLYFYWYRQILGQKVEFLVSFYNNEISEKSEIFDDQFSVERPDGSNFTLKIRSTKLEDSAMYFCASRKDKALEGYTFGSGTRLTVV.

The V and J genes are TRBV9 and TRBJ2-2; 9 bases are a match to TRBD1. CDR1 SGDLS and CDR2 YYNGEE come from the germline V gene. The J segment lost 5 bases and the V segment lost 3 bases, leaving 11 bases of the junction unmatched. The CDR3 loop spans 17 amino acids. The CDR3 is CASSALGTGGWTGELFF. For the CDR3, the DNA is TGTGCCAGCAGCGCACTAGGTACAGGGGGCTGGACCGGGGAGCTGTTTTTT.

This chain joins TRBV4-1 and TRBJ2-4; TRBD2 might be the D (5 bases). Germline-derived CDR1 and CDR2 are MGHRA and YSYEKL. Trimming shortened V by 5 bases and J by 3 bases, and 17 bases separated the two germline ends. The CDR3 is 16 amino acids. CDR3: CASSYTFRRDKNIQYF. CDR3 in DNA: TGCGCCAGCAGCTACACGTTTCGTCGGGACAAAAACATTCAGTACTTC.

The chain has TRBV20-1 and TRBJ2-2; D uncertain. V was pared by 3 bases and J by 4 bases, with 15 bases between. Germline V CDR1 and CDR2: DFQATT, SNEGSKA (reference sequence). The CDR3 spans 15 residues. In nucleotides, the CDR3 is TGCAGTGCTAGTTACGCAGAGCGTTGCACCGGGGAGCTGTTTTTT. Amino acid sequence: CSASYAERCTGELFF.

The chain uses TRBV25-1 and TRBJ2-7; maybe TRBD1 (6 bases). This CDR3 is built from 14 residues. V was shortened by 5 bases and J by 0 bases, with 11 bases between the two germline ends. Germline lookup yields CDR1 MGHDK and CDR2 SYGVNS. In DNA form, the CDR3 reads TGTGCCAGCAGTTCCCGGGACAACTCCTACGAGCAGTACTTC. Translation gives CASSSRDNSYEQYF.

The J gene is TRBJ2-3, the V gene TRBV10-3; 7 positions match TRBD2. This CDR3 is 15 amino acids long. V was clipped by 2 bases and J by 3 bases; unmatched bases: 5. In germline, CDR1 is ENHRY, CDR2 SYGVKD. Written as DNA, the CDR3 is TGTGCCATCAGTGAGCTCCAGCGGGGAACAGATACGCAGTATTTT. Translation: CAISELQRGTDTQYF.

The V call is TRBV30, the J call TRBJ2-7; D is ambiguous. The CDR3 is 11 amino acids. The V gene's germline CDR1 is GTSNPN and CDR2 SVGIG (reference sequence). With 0 bases removed from V and 5 bases from J, the gap between germline ends came to 5 bases. The CDR3 protein is CAWSVRDEQYF. Here the CDR3 DNA reads TGTGCCTGGAGTGTTCGGGACGAGCAGTACTTC.

The V and J genes are TRBV24-1 and TRBJ2-1, with TRBD1 matching 8 bases. Germline values: CDR1 KGHDR, CDR2 SFDVKD. This CDR3 has 13 amino acids. The trim removed 9 bases at V and 11 bases at J, leaving 11 bases unmatched. The CDR3 is CATALPGTGQQFF. The CDR3 bases are TGTGCCACCGCTCTCCCCGGGACAGGACAGCAGTTCTTC.

A note on this clone: Additional DNA sequences in this sample encode the identical CDR3. J is TRBJ1-3 and V is TRBV5-6; D is perhaps TRBD1 (6 bases). CDR3 length equals 14 residues. Trimming left V 0 bases short and J 2 bases short, with 6 bases between. Germline V gene lookup returns CDR1 SGHDT and CDR2 YYEEEE. The CDR3 spells CASSLAGAGNTIYF. The CDR3 region has the DNA TGTGCCAGCAGCTTGGCAGGGGCTGGAAACACCATATATTTT. Variable domain in full (rest from reference TRBV5-6 and TRBJ1-3): DAGVTQSPTHLIKTRGQQVTLRCSPKSGHDTVSWYQQALGQGPQFIFQYYEEEERQRGNFPDRFSGHQFPNYSSELNVNALLLGDSALYLCASSLAGAGNTIYFGEGSWLTVV.

The CDR3 protein is CASSERAKNIQYF. CDR3 coding DNA: TGTGCCAGCAGCGAGAGAGCCAAAAACATTCAGTACTTC. The V gene is TRBV2, the J gene TRBJ2-4; D is unresolved. CDR1 is SNHLY, CDR2 FYNNEI, per germline. CDR3 length: 13 residues. The V gene lost 6 bases and the J gene lost 0 bases, with 6 bases spanning the gap.